This T cell receptor beta chain was documented in a study of blood T cells in healthy people across ages. Trimming took 2 bases from V and 0 from J, leaving 11 bases between them. There are 14 residues in the CDR3. Germline V CDR1 and CDR2: GTSNPN, SVGIG (reference sequence). The use of a sample-barcoded 5' primer and a J-beta primer mix characterized a second PCR of roughly 6 to 11 cycles. From the 5' RACE reads, TCRdb called clonotypes with MiXCR, one entry per CDR3 protein. The repertoire has around 800,000 distinct CDR3 sequences, under 45% of them found once; the top ten carry 15% to 25%. J is TRBJ2-7 and V is TRBV30; perhaps TRBD2 as D (5 bases). Sequenced input: blood. The clonotype comes from a man aged 55-75 years in good health. The CDR3 DNA is TGTGCCTGGAGTCCGACGGGAAGCTCCTACGAGCAGTACTTC. This sequence encodes CAWSPTGSSYEQYF. The full variable domain, rest sourced from reference TRBV30 and TRBJ2-7, is SQTIHQWPATLVQPVGSPLSLECTVEGTSNPNLYWYRQAAGRGLQLLFYSVGIGQISSEVPQNLSASRPQDRQFILSSKKLLLSDSGFYLCAWSPTGSSYEQYFGPGTRLTVT.